A selection of T cell receptor beta chains follows, all from one sample in a study of human T cells and chemical hapten exposure. TCRdb re-called the RACE reads through MiXCR, storing one row per CDR3 protein. Of a few hundred thousand distinct CDR3 sequences in the sample, around 6% were seen once. Material: whole blood, obtained in connection with sensitization to the hapten diphenylcyclopropenone (DPC). The origin of the receptors is a woman in her late teens or twenties with alopecia areata. Some clones in this sample may be carry-over from other donors' samples. CDR3s include the opening cysteine and the closing phenylalanine or tryptophan. D genes are given only for firm matches. Clone size is shown for a subset of rows, as once, few, many or a class of expanded clone.

D gene	clone size	V gene	J gene	CDR3 DNA	CDR3 protein
TRBD2	once	TRBV28	TRBJ2-5	TGTGCCAGCAAACTAGCGGGGGAAGAGACCCAGTACTTC	CASKLAGEETQYF
.	many	TRBV7-2	TRBJ1-2	TGTGCCAGCAGCCTCCGGACAGACTATGGCTACACCTTC	CASSLRTDYGYTF
.	many	TRBV5-1	TRBJ2-3	TGCGCCAGCAGCCGGACAGCTTTGGGATCAGATACGCAGTATTTT	CASSRTALGSDTQYF
.	few	TRBV12-3/TRBV12-4	TRBJ1-2	TGTGCCAGCAGCTCAGGCGGGTTTTCTAGCTATGGCTACACCTTC	CASSSGGFSSYGYTF
TRBD1	many	TRBV9	TRBJ1-1	TGTGCCAGCAGCGTAGAGATAGACAGGGTCCTAGGGGACACTGAAGCTTTCTTT	CASSVEIDRVLGDTEAFF
TRBD1	few	TRBV7-2	TRBJ1-2	TGTGCCAGCAGCTTGACGGACAGGGAGAACTATGGCTACACCTTC	CASSLTDRENYGYTF
.	many	TRBV3-1	TRBJ2-5	TGTGCCAGCGGGCGGAACCAAGAGACCCAGTACTTC	CASGRNQETQYF
.	many	TRBV27	TRBJ1-1	TGTGCCAGCAGTTTTCGCCGAATGGGACACTTGAACACTGAAGCTTTCTTT	CASSFRRMGHLNTEAFF
TRBD1	many	TRBV4-2	TRBJ1-2	TGTGCCAGCAGCCAAGACGGAGGGGGCCTAAACTATGGCTACACCTTC	CASSQDGGGLNYGYTF
.	many	TRBV6-1	TRBJ1-2	TGTGCCAGCAGTGAAATTGTTTTGGGCTACACCTTC	CASSEIVLGYTF
.	many	TRBV18	TRBJ1-5	TGTGCCAGCTCAGGTAGCAATCAGCCCCAGCATTTT	CASSGSNQPQHF
TRBD1	many	TRBV28	TRBJ1-2	TGTGCCAGCAGCCAGGGACAGGGAAGCTATGGCTACACCTTC	CASSQGQGSYGYTF
TRBD1	many	TRBV28	TRBJ1-4	TGTGCCAGCAGTAAAACAGGGGGCGAACCTGAAAAACTGTTTTTT	CASSKTGGEPEKLFF
.	few	TRBV28	TRBJ2-6	TGTGCCAGCAGTCGCGGGGAAAACTCTGGGGCCAACGTCCTGACTTTC	CASSRGENSGANVLTF
.	.	TRBV27	TRBJ2-2	TGTGCCAGCAGTTTATATCCTTCCGGGGAGCTGTTTTTT	CASSLYPSGELFF
.	many	TRBV6-2/TRBV6-3	TRBJ1-6	TGTGCCAGCAACAAAGATAATTCACCCCTCCACTTT	CASNKDNSPLHF
.	many	TRBV29-1	TRBJ2-5	TGCAGCGTCGGACGCTCCCAAGAGACCCAGTACTTC	CSVGRSQETQYF
.	.	TRBV3-1	TRBJ2-1	TGTGCCAGCAGCCAAGAGGGGGATGTAGATGAGCAGTTCTTC	CASSQEGDVDEQFF
.	few	TRBV4-2	TRBJ2-3	TGTGCCAGCAGCCAAGAGTCGTTTCGCACAGATACGCAGTATTTT	CASSQESFRTDTQYF
TRBD2	.	TRBV5-4	TRBJ2-3	TGTGCCAGCAGCCCAGCTAGCGGGGGGCGCACAGATACGCAGTATTTT	CASSPASGGRTDTQYF
TRBD1	few	TRBV6-5	TRBJ1-2	TGTGCCAGCAGATGGACAGGGGGCCAGTATGGCTACACCTTC	CASRWTGGQYGYTF
.	few	TRBV3-1	TRBJ1-2	TGTGCCAGCAGCCCAGGAACTGGCTACACCTTC	CASSPGTGYTF
.	few	TRBV27	TRBJ2-1	TGTGCCAGCACCCCTTTTGCCGGCTCCTACAATGAGCAGTTCTTC	CASTPFAGSYNEQFF
TRBD2	few	TRBV24-1	TRBJ2-1	TGTGCCACCAGTCGGACTAGCGGGGCTGGCAGCTCCTACAATGAGCAGTTCTTC	CATSRTSGAGSSYNEQFF
.	few	TRBV28	TRBJ1-6	TGTGCCAGCACCCCGGGGGGCAAGGGGGCACCCCTCCACTTT	CASTPGGKGAPLHF
TRBD2	.	TRBV7-3	TRBJ2-3	TGTGCCAGCAGCTCCCCCGGGACTATGATTACGCAGTATTTT	CASSSPGTMITQYF
.	many	TRBV7-2	TRBJ1-2	TGTGCCAGCAGCTTAGGACAGGAATACTATGGCTACACCTTC	CASSLGQEYYGYTF
.	many	TRBV3-1	TRBJ1-1	TGTGCCAGCAGCCAAGACATTGAAGCTTTCTTT	CASSQDIEAFF
TRBD1	few	TRBV27	TRBJ2-1	TGTGCCAGCAGCCCTCAGGGGGCTTGGGACAATGAGCAGTTCTTC	CASSPQGAWDNEQFF
TRBD2	many	TRBV7-2	TRBJ2-1	TGTGCCAGCAGAAGAACTAGCGGGGGGGCCTACAATGAGCAGTTCTTC	CASRRTSGGAYNEQFF
.	.	TRBV20-1	TRBJ1-1	TGCAGTGCCACGGACAGCTTGAACACTGAAGCTTTCTTT	CSATDSLNTEAFF
TRBD1	many	TRBV5-1	TRBJ1-3	TGCGCCAGCAGCTGGGGACAGGGGAGAAACACCATATATTTT	CASSWGQGRNTIYF
.	.	TRBV7-9	TRBJ2-5	TGTGCCAGCGGGCCGAGGGCCTTTCAAGAGACCCAGTACTTC	CASGPRAFQETQYF
TRBD2	few	TRBV4-3	TRBJ2-3	TGCGCCAGCAGCCAAGATCGGACTAGCAGTGAGTATTTT	CASSQDRTSSEYF
TRBD1	many	TRBV20-1	TRBJ2-5	TGCAGTGCCGGCAGACCGACAGGGGGCAGAGAGACCCAGTACTTC	CSAGRPTGGRETQYF
TRBD1	.	TRBV6-5	TRBJ1-4	TGTGCCAGCAGTACCGGACAGGGGAAGGCAACTAATGAAAAACTGTTTTTT	CASSTGQGKATNEKLFF
TRBD1	.	TRBV3-1	TRBJ1-2	TGTGCCAGCAGCCAACGGACAGGGCCCTATGGCTACACCTTC	CASSQRTGPYGYTF
TRBD1	few	TRBV12-5	TRBJ1-5	TGTGCTAGTGGTGGGACAGGTAGCACTAGCAATCAGCCCCAGCATTTT	CASGGTGSTSNQPQHF
TRBD1	few	TRBV6-5	TRBJ2-7	TGTGCCAGCATCGAAGGGACAGGGGCAGGGATTGGTAGTGAGCAGTACTTC	CASIEGTGAGIGSEQYF
TRBD1	.	TRBV27	TRBJ1-1	TGTGCCAGCAGTTTAGGAGGGGGCTCGACTGAAGCTTTCTTT	CASSLGGGSTEAFF
.	.	TRBV12-3/TRBV12-4	TRBJ2-1	TGTGCCAGCAGGTCACCGGACGTCTACAATGAGCAGTTCTTC	CASRSPDVYNEQFF
.	.	TRBV6-5	TRBJ2-7	TGTGCCAGCAGTATATCGACGGGTGAACACGAGCAGTACTTC	CASSISTGEHEQYF
TRBD1	.	TRBV7-2	TRBJ1-6	TGTGCCAGCACCCCCGGGACAGGCTCATCACCCCTCCACTTT	CASTPGTGSSPLHF